A single sample gave rise to the 3 T cell receptor beta chains below, sequenced in a study of CD8 T cells in ankylosing spondylitis. TCRdb independently ran MiXCR on the 5' RACE reads; one entry per CDR3 protein. The sample carries more than 500,000 distinct CDR3 sequences, approximately 5.3% recorded once. No antigen has been identified for these receptors. Study results and caveats: A TCR beta motif made of fewer than ten highly homologous variants seemed typical of ankylosing spondylitis blood.

Material: blood, either unsorted or a sorted T cell fraction (not recorded which). These receptors all stem from a male donor with ankylosing spondylitis.

This clonotype came up many times. This chain connects TRBV20-1 to TRBJ1-5; TRBD1 matches 11 bases. V shed 3 bases and J 3 bases; nucleotides not matched to a gene: 4. Germline V gene data show CDR1 as DFQATT and CDR2 as SNEGSKA (reference sequence). This CDR3 has 15 residues. The CDR3 sequence: CSAREDRGHNQPQHF. CDR3 sequence (DNA): TGCAGTGCTAGGGAGGACAGGGGGCACAATCAGCCCCAGCATTTT.

This clonotype has ten or more counts. This chain links TRBV9 with TRBJ2-1; 8 nucleotides line up with TRBD2. Germline V gives CDR1 SGDLS, CDR2 YYNGEE. V was clipped by 3 bases and J by 0 bases; unmatched bases: 2. The length of the CDR3 is 15 residues. The CDR3 bases are TGTGCCAGCAGCGGTAGCGGGACCTCCTACAATGAGCAGTTCTTC. Its protein is CASSGSGTSYNEQFF.

This clonotype was observed a handful of times. J is TRBJ2-7 and V is TRBV7-9; TRBD1 matches 7 bases. This CDR3 has 13 amino acids. Germline V gene lookup returns CDR1 SEHNR and CDR2 FQNEAQ (reference sequence). Germline trimming cut 3 bases from V and 3 bases from J; bases unmatched to any gene: 2. The CDR3 nucleotides are TGTGCCAGCAGCTTTCAGGGGGTCTACGAGCAGTACTTC. Its protein is CASSFQGVYEQYF.